These 19 T cell receptor beta chains came from one sample sequenced in a study of blood T cell repertoires in COVID-19. Libraries were prepared by immunoSEQ multiplex PCR; TCRdb keeps only in-frame clonotypes and omits some of them. Of approximately 120,000 clones listed, about nine tenths are singletons. Sequencing was done on a sample of peripheral blood. The receptors here all came from a human donor in a cohort sampled during active COVID-19.

The V and J genes are TRBV4-1 and TRBJ1-5, with 7 bases identical to TRBD1. Germline-derived CDR1 and CDR2 are MGHRA and YSYEKL. The length of the CDR3 is 18 residues. V was pared by 0 bases and J by 3 bases, with 11 bases of the junction left unmatched. The CDR3 sequence: CASSQDGGATGLNQPQHF. The CDR3 nucleotides read TGCGCCAGCAGCCAAGACGGAGGCGCGACAGGGCTCAATCAGCCCCAGCATTTT.

The sample holds a few counts of this clone. The chain recombines TRBV3-1 (or the pseudogene TRBV3-2) with TRBJ2-2; D call uncertain. Between the trimmed V and J ends, which lost 3 bases and 5 bases, there was a span of 10 bases. Germline CDR1 reads LGHDT; CDR2 reads YNNKEL (reference sequence). The CDR3 runs 14 residues. The CDR3 sequence: CASSQIQSTGELFF. The CDR3 DNA follows: TGTGCCAGCAGCCAGATTCAGTCTACCGGGGAGCTGTTTTTT.

V gene TRBV11-1 combines with J gene TRBJ2-1, with D perhaps TRBD2 (6 bases). Germline CDR1 and CDR2: SGHAT and FQDESV (reference sequence). CDR3 length: 14 amino acids. V lost 4 bases and J 9 bases, leaving 16 bases between the germline ends. CDR3 loop: CASSSIGGSGEQFF. As DNA, the CDR3 is TGTGCCAGCAGCTCCATTGGGGGGTCCGGTGAGCAGTTCTTC.

The chain joins TRBV4-1 to TRBJ2-5, with D perhaps TRBD2 (6 bases). Germline V CDR1 and CDR2: MGHRA, YSYEKL. The CDR3 is 16 residues long. V lost 0 bases and J lost 6, with 17 bases in between. The chain's CDR3 is CASSQDWGGLSKTQYF. CDR3 nucleotides: TGCGCCAGCAGCCAAGACTGGGGCGGACTATCTAAGACCCAGTACTTC.

The chain combines TRBV5-6 with TRBJ2-4, with TRBD1 matching over 7 bases. The CDR3 contains 19 residues. After removal of 2 bases from V and 0 bases from J, the junction contained 14 bases not matched to a gene. Germline CDR1 is SGHDT and CDR2 is YYEEEE. The CDR3 DNA reads TGTGCCAGCAGCTTTTTTTCCGGGACAGAGAAAATAGCCAAAAACATTCAGTACTTC. Its protein product is CASSFFSGTEKIAKNIQYF.

This sequence joins TRBV11-2 and TRBJ2-2; possible D gene TRBD2, 5 bases. This CDR3 contains 16 residues. Trimming removed 2 bases at V and 1 base at J, with 11 bases between. Germline V CDR1 and CDR2: SGHAT, FQNNGV. DNA of the CDR3: TGTGCCAGCAGCTTAACTCTGGGAGTGAACACCGGGGAGCTGTTTTTT. It translates to CASSLTLGVNTGELFF.

The table lists this clone with a count of one. CDR3 sequence: CASSTGLAGGYEQYF. CDR3 coding DNA: TGTGCCAGCAGCACGGGACTAGCGGGAGGTTACGAGCAGTACTTC. This chain uses TRBV3-1 (or the pseudogene TRBV3-2) with TRBJ2-7; TRBD2 agrees at 15 bases. Germline CDR1 reads LGHDT; CDR2 reads YNNKEL (reference sequence). The CDR3 is 15 amino acids. The ends lost 5 bases at V and 4 bases at J; junction bases unmatched: 3.

The rearrangement links TRBV3-1 (or the pseudogene TRBV3-2) to TRBJ2-7; D might be TRBD1 (6 bases). Germline lookup yields CDR1 LGHDT and CDR2 YNNKEL (reference sequence). The ends were cut back, 1 base at V and 5 bases at J, with 15 bases in the middle. The length of the CDR3 is 15 residues. CDR3 protein: CASSQARNRVNEQYF. CDR3 in DNA: TGTGCCAGCAGCCAAGCAAGAAACAGGGTCAACGAGCAGTACTTC.

This clone showed up just once. This rearrangement joins TRBV9 to TRBJ2-3; 9 positions agree with TRBD2. The germline CDR1 and CDR2 sequences are SGDLS and YYNGEE. The CDR3 extends over 17 amino acids. With V trimmed by 1 base and J by 6 bases, 12 bases remained unmatched. The CDR3, as DNA: TGTGCCAGCAGCGTATCCAGCGGGGGGAAGGGATCGGATACGCAGTATTTT. Its translation: CASSVSSGGKGSDTQYF.

This chain uses TRBV7-9 with TRBJ2-5; 10 bases match TRBD2. V lost 3 bases and J lost 5; bases outside the gene matches: 6. Germline assignment: CDR1 SEHNR and CDR2 FQNEAQ (reference sequence). This CDR3 is 15 amino acids long. The CDR3: CASSFSSGGRETQYF. The CDR3 bases are TGTGCCAGCAGCTTCTCTAGCGGGGGTCGGGAGACCCAGTACTTC.

V usage is TRBV18 and J usage is TRBJ2-5; TRBD1 matches 10 bases. Germline V CDR1 and CDR2: KGHSH, LQKENI. The CDR3 contains 19 residues. Trimming at V came to 3 bases and at J to 4 bases, leaving 17 bases not matched to a gene. This CDR3 reads CASSPPGQGQFWVVETQYF. Here the CDR3 DNA reads TGTGCCAGCTCACCTCCGGGACAGGGGCAGTTTTGGGTCGTAGAGACCCAGTACTTC.

The sample holds a few counts of this clone. The V call is TRBV30, the J call TRBJ2-7, with D unclear. The germline V gene has CDR1 GTSNPN and CDR2 SVGIG (reference sequence). This CDR3 is built from 11 residues. Trimming left V 4 bases short and J 3 bases short, with 7 bases between. DNA for the CDR3: TGTGCCTGGACTTCTCTCTACGAGCAGTACTTC. This gives the protein CAWTSLYEQYF. The variable domain in full, completed from reference TRBV30 and TRBJ2-7, reads SQTIHQWPATLVQPVGSPLSLECTVEGTSNPNLYWYRQAAGRGLQLLFYSVGIGQISSEVPQNLSASRPQDRQFILSSKKLLLSDSGFYLCAWTSLYEQYFGPGTRLTVT.

The chain joins TRBV2 to TRBJ2-3; 10 nucleotides agree with TRBD2. The V gene's germline CDR1 is SNHLY and CDR2 FYNNEI. The ends lost 6 bases at V and 2 bases at J; junction bases unmatched: 5. The CDR3 is made up of 15 amino acids. The CDR3 nucleotides read TGTGCCAGCAGGCCTAGCGGGGGAAACACAGATACGCAGTATTTT. Protein product: CASRPSGGNTDTQYF.

This chain joins TRBV18 and TRBJ1-2; maybe TRBD1 (6 bases). The CDR3 loop spans 12 amino acids. V lost 4 bases and J lost 10, with 13 bases in between. CDR1 KGHSH and CDR2 LQKENI come from the germline V gene. CDR3 DNA sequence: TGTGCCAGCTCACTTACGGACAGCGTCTACACCTTC. Its translation is CASSLTDSVYTF. Drawing the rest from reference TRBV18 and TRBJ1-2, the complete variable domain is NAGVMQNPRHLVRRRGQEARLRCSPMKGHSHVYWYRQLPEEGLKFMVYLQKENIIDESGMPKERFSAEFPKEGPSILRIQQVVRGDSAAYFCASSLTDSVYTFGSGTRLTVV.

The V call is TRBV24-1, the J call TRBJ1-2; no clear D gene. V was clipped by 7 bases and J by 1 base, with 9 bases between them. The CDR3 consists of 13 residues. In germline, CDR1 is KGHDR, CDR2 SFDVKD. CDR3 amino acids: CATSLGVNYGYTF. CDR3 nucleotides: TGTGCCACCAGCCTAGGCGTTAACTATGGCTACACCTTC.

The chain recombines TRBV3-1 (or the pseudogene TRBV3-2) with TRBJ2-3, with D hard to call. V lost 0 bases to trimming and J lost 2 bases, with 9 bases between them. The CDR3 sequence is 15 residues long. The germline CDR1 and CDR2 sequences are LGHDT and YNNKEL (reference sequence). The CDR3 here is CASSQDLPLTDTQYF. The CDR3 nucleotides are TGTGCCAGCAGCCAAGATTTGCCACTCACAGATACGCAGTATTTT.

Regarding this clone: One junction end disagrees with the germline gene, perhaps due to a read error. The same CDR3 is also encoded by other DNA sequences in this sample. The CDR3, as DNA: TGCGCTAGCAGCATGGGCGGTTCCACTGAAGCTTTCTTT. Amino acids: CASSMGGSTEAFF. The genes are TRBV5-1 and TRBJ1-1; D unclear. Germline CDR1 is SGHRS and CDR2 is YFSETQ. This CDR3 contains 13 residues.

The chain is built from TRBV29-1 and TRBJ2-2; 7 bases fit TRBD1. The CDR3 length is 13 residues. V dropped 7 bases and J dropped 8; count of bases not matched to a gene: 10. Germline CDR1 is SQVTM and CDR2 is ANQGSEA. In DNA form, the CDR3 reads TGCAGCGGTCGGGACAGCGGTTTGGGGGAGCTGTTTTTT. Translation gives CSGRDSGLGELFF.

This chain links TRBV19 with TRBJ2-1; D perhaps matches TRBD1 (6 bases). Germline CDR1 LNHDA, CDR2 SQIVND (reference sequence). The CDR3 spans 15 residues. Trimming shortened V by 3 bases and J by 3 bases, and 12 bases separated the two germline ends. CDR3 region: CASSITRGVYNEQFF. Written as DNA, the CDR3 is TGTGCCAGTAGTATCACCAGGGGAGTCTACAATGAGCAGTTCTTC. Combining the CDR3 with reference TRBV19 and TRBJ2-1 gives the whole variable domain DGGITQSPKYLFRKEGQNVTLSCEQNLNHDAMYWYRQDPGQGLRLIYYSQIVNDFQKGDIAEGYSVSREKKESFPLTVTSAQKNPTAFYLCASSITRGVYNEQFFGPGTRLTVL.